This entry lists 22 T cell receptor beta chains sequenced from one sample in a study of shared clonotypes between healthy human individuals. TCRdb's table, derived via immunoSEQ multiplex PCR, lists solely in-frame clones and lacks some. The table records over 2,000,000 clones, around 95% of them present only once. Naive CD8 cells lacked CD45RO and underwent positive selection for CCR7, leaving out terminally differentiated effector memory CD45RA+ cells. Sample: naive CD8+ T cells from PBMCs. All receptors derive from a man between 18 and 35 years old in good health. Some clones in this sample may be carry-over from other donors' samples.

The rearrangement joins TRBV29-1 to TRBJ2-7, with 8 bases matching TRBD2. Germline lookup yields CDR1 SQVTM and CDR2 ANQGSEA. This CDR3 contains 15 residues. The J segment lost 3 bases and the V segment lost 0 bases, leaving 7 bases of the junction unmatched. CDR3 bases: TGCAGCGTTGAAGATCCCTCGGGGGGGAGCTACGAGCAGTACTTC. Its translation is CSVEDPSGGSYEQYF.

V gene TRBV15 combines with J gene TRBJ2-7; 7 bases align to TRBD1. Trimming cost V 7 bases and J 0 bases; bases outside gene matches: 9. The germline V gene encodes CDR1 LNHNV and CDR2 YYDKDF (reference sequence). This CDR3 has 15 residues. CDR3 coding DNA: TGTGCCACCACGCAACTCGGGACAGACTCCTACGAGCAGTACTTC. Residues: CATTQLGTDSYEQYF. The entire variable domain, with the rest obtained from reference TRBV15 and TRBJ2-7, is as follows: DAMVIQNPRYQVTQFGKPVTLSCSQTLNHNVMYWYQQKSSQAPKLLFHYYDKDFNNEADTPDNFQSRRPNTSFCFLDIRSPGLGDTAMYLCATTQLGTDSYEQYFGPGTRLTVT.

CDR3 in amino acids: CASSLLAGLYNEQFF. The CDR3 DNA sequence: TGTGCCAGCAGTTTATTGGCGGGACTATACAATGAGCAGTTCTTC. J is TRBJ2-1 and V is TRBV27, with 7 bases lining up with TRBD2. V trimming: 1 base; J trimming: 4 bases; junction bases outside the gene matches: 4. The CDR3 totals 15 residues. CDR1 is MNHEY, CDR2 SMNVEV, per germline (reference sequence).

The chain recombines TRBV19 with TRBJ1-1; no clear D. The germline V and J ends were trimmed by 6 bases and 4 bases, with 15 bases remaining between them. CDR1 LNHDA and CDR2 SQIVND come from the germline V gene (reference sequence). The CDR3 is 14 amino acids. CDR3 nucleotides: TGTGCCAGTAGCTTGACGGCGCGCGGCACTGAAGCTTTCTTT. It specifies CASSLTARGTEAFF.

This clone occurred once. Within the sample, other DNA sequences also encode this same CDR3. The rearrangement uses TRBV5-1 and TRBJ2-3, with unresolved D. The CDR3 spans 14 residues. Germline V gives CDR1 SGHRS, CDR2 YFSETQ. The germline V and J ends were trimmed by 4 bases and 1 base, with 10 bases remaining between them. CDR3 nucleotide sequence: TGCGCCAGCAGCCTCCGGCAAGGCACAGATACGCAGTATTTT. Its translation: CASSLRQGTDTQYF.

V is TRBV6-1 and J is TRBJ2-5; D is uncertain. Trimming stripped 2 bases from V and 2 bases from J, with 15 bases between. There are 16 residues in the CDR3. The germline CDR1 and CDR2 sequences are MNHNS and SASEGT. The CDR3 protein is CASSERSWAAQETQYF. The CDR3, as DNA: TGTGCCAGCAGTGAAAGATCGTGGGCGGCTCAAGAGACCCAGTACTTC.

This clone is a singleton in its sample. The chain couples TRBV10-3 to TRBJ2-2; D remains ambiguous. CDR1 and CDR2 from the germline V gene are ENHRY and SYGVKD. The CDR3 consists of 15 residues. Trimming pared 10 bases from V and 0 bases from J, leaving 15 bases between. The CDR3 DNA follows: TGTGCCACCCTAAACCCGCGACCGAACACCGGGGAGCTGTTTTTT. Protein sequence: CATLNPRPNTGELFF.

The chain couples TRBV29-1 to TRBJ2-3, with D possibly matching TRBD1 (5 bases). Germline CDR1 SQVTM, CDR2 ANQGSEA. Trimming pared 2 bases from V and 4 bases from J, leaving 22 bases between. This CDR3 spans 17 amino acids. CDR3 residues: CSVEKGRTTGGADTQYF. The DNA for the CDR3 is TGCAGCGTTGAAAAGGGCCGAACCACAGGTGGTGCAGATACGCAGTATTTT.

V usage is TRBV4-1 and J usage is TRBJ2-1, with D possibly being TRBD1 (6 bases). Trimming took off 1 base at V and 8 bases at J, with 18 bases between the two ends. The CDR3 has 16 residues. Germline CDR1 and CDR2: MGHRA and YSYEKL. CDR3 sequence reads: CASSQGAQGRGYEQFF. CDR3 nucleotide sequence: TGCGCCAGCAGCCAAGGCGCACAGGGAAGGGGCTATGAGCAGTTCTTC.

The rearrangement uses TRBV28 and TRBJ2-1; 13 bases fit TRBD2. CDR3 length equals 17 residues. Germline assignment: CDR1 MDHEN and CDR2 SYDVKM. V shed 5 bases, J shed 8 bases, and the junction held 12 bases outside the gene matches. This chain's CDR3 is CASSLGTSGNLLDEQFF. The CDR3 nucleotides are TGTGCCAGCAGTCTCGGGACTAGCGGGAACCTCTTGGATGAGCAGTTCTTC.

Note on this clone: The sample holds other DNA sequences that translate to the same CDR3. Here the CDR3 reads CSVKQDYEQYF. In DNA, the CDR3 is TGCAGCGTCAAACAGGACTACGAGCAGTACTTC. The chain recombines TRBV29-1 with TRBJ2-7; D is possibly TRBD1 (5 bases). This CDR3 region has 11 residues. In germline, CDR1 is SQVTM, CDR2 ANQGSEA. Trimming pared 6 bases from V and 3 bases from J, leaving 9 bases between.

The chain uses TRBV27 and TRBJ2-1; TRBD2 matches 9 bases. CDR1 is MNHEY, CDR2 SMNVEV, per germline (reference sequence). CDR3 length equals 15 residues. The V segment lost 2 bases and the J segment 6 bases; nucleotides outside the gene matches: 5. The CDR3 region has the DNA TGTGCCAGCAGTTTAACGCTAGCGGGAAGCAATGAGCAGTTCTTC. Translated, it gives CASSLTLAGSNEQFF.

The V and J genes are TRBV7-9 and TRBJ2-1; the match to TRBD2 covers 9 bases. V lost 3 bases and J lost 8; bases outside the gene matches: 17. The CDR3 has 18 amino acids. CDR1 is SEHNR and CDR2 is FQNEAQ in the germline V gene (reference sequence). The CDR3, as DNA: TGTGCCAGCAGCTTTCTTACTAGCGGGCCCTTAGGGGGCGATGAGCAGTTCTTC. The encoded protein is CASSFLTSGPLGGDEQFF.

This clone was observed a single time. This chain links TRBV6-5 with TRBJ1-1; the D is unclear. The CDR3 extends over 15 amino acids. From germline, CDR1 is MNHEY and CDR2 SVGAGI. The V and J ends lost 1 base and 1 base respectively, with 10 bases between them. The CDR3, as DNA: TGTGCCAGCAGTTACTTCAAGCTGGGGAACACTGAAGCTTTCTTT. This sequence encodes CASSYFKLGNTEAFF.

A word on this clone: Other nucleotide sequences in the sample specify the same CDR3. V gene TRBV5-6 combines with J gene TRBJ1-1, with 7 bases lining up with TRBD1. The CDR3 extends over 13 amino acids. The J segment lost 4 bases and the V segment lost 2 bases, leaving 2 bases of the junction unmatched. The germline V gene encodes CDR1 SGHDT and CDR2 YYEEEE. The CDR3 DNA is TGTGCCAGCAGCTTTGGGACAGCCACTGAAGCTTTCTTT. Amino acid sequence: CASSFGTATEAFF. Combining the CDR3 with reference TRBV5-6 and TRBJ1-1 gives the whole variable domain DAGVTQSPTHLIKTRGQQVTLRCSPKSGHDTVSWYQQALGQGPQFIFQYYEEEERQRGNFPDRFSGHQFPNYSSELNVNALLLGDSALYLCASSFGTATEAFFGQGTRLTVV.

The chain links TRBV2 to TRBJ2-7, with unresolved D. This CDR3 has 16 residues. Germline lookup yields CDR1 SNHLY and CDR2 FYNNEI. Trimming took 1 base from V and 0 from J, leaving 13 bases between them. For the CDR3, the DNA is TGTGCCAGCAGTGAAGATTGGGCCGCTTACTCCTACGAGCAGTACTTC. This gives the protein CASSEDWAAYSYEQYF.

The V call is TRBV21-1, the J call TRBJ2-7; the table assigns TRBD2, which was not confirmed against the DNA. TRBV21-1 is designated a pseudogene. This CDR3 is built from 15 residues. The CDR3 spells CASSSGRGDGYEQYF. In nucleotides, the CDR3 is TGTGCCAGCAGCTCCGGGAGGGGTGACGGCTACGAGCAGTACTTC.

The chain combines TRBV11-3 with TRBJ2-1; tentatively, D is TRBD2 (6 bases). Trimming shortened V by 5 bases and J by 9 bases, and 11 bases separated the two germline ends. Looked up from germline, CDR1 is SGHNT and CDR2 is YENEEA. The CDR3 is made up of 12 amino acids. CDR3 nucleotide sequence: TGTGCCAGCAGCAGCAGACTAGTTGAGCAGTTCTTC. Its protein product is CASSSRLVEQFF.

This rearrangement joins TRBV7-9 to TRBJ2-3; 7 bases agree with TRBD2. This CDR3 spans 19 amino acids. The trim removed 5 bases at V and 5 bases at J, leaving 22 bases unmatched. Per the germline V gene, CDR1 is SEHNR and CDR2 is FQNEAQ (reference sequence). CDR3 nucleotides: TGTGCCAGCAGCGAACTCGACGGGGGAGGGCCATTTCAGGAAGATACGCAGTATTTT. Translation gives CASSELDGGGPFQEDTQYF.

The V and J genes are TRBV28 and TRBJ1-1; 7 nucleotides line up with TRBD1. V lost 6 bases to trimming and J lost 1 base; unmatched junction nucleotides: 17. Germline assignment: CDR1 MDHEN and CDR2 SYDVKM. The CDR3 runs 18 residues. CDR3 DNA: TGTGCCAGCAGCCCGACGCTTAGGAGGGGGCTAGGGAACACTGAAGCTTTCTTT. Residues: CASSPTLRRGLGNTEAFF.

The chain has TRBV27 and TRBJ2-3; D remains ambiguous. The CDR3 has 15 amino acids. The V and J ends lost 3 bases and 0 bases respectively, with 10 bases between them. CDR1 and CDR2 (germline): MNHEY, SMNVEV (reference sequence). CDR3 bases: TGTGCCAGCAGTTTTGGAGCTTCTAGCACAGATACGCAGTATTTT. It specifies CASSFGASSTDTQYF.

The chain employs TRBV7-9 and TRBJ2-1; 11 nucleotides align to TRBD1. Trimming took 6 bases from V and 3 from J; bases not matched to a gene: 4. Germline values: CDR1 SEHNR, CDR2 FQNEAQ (reference sequence). The CDR3 consists of 15 residues. This CDR3 reads CASRSGTGGYNEQFF. CDR3 nucleotide sequence: TGTGCCAGCAGATCCGGGACAGGGGGCTACAATGAGCAGTTCTTC.